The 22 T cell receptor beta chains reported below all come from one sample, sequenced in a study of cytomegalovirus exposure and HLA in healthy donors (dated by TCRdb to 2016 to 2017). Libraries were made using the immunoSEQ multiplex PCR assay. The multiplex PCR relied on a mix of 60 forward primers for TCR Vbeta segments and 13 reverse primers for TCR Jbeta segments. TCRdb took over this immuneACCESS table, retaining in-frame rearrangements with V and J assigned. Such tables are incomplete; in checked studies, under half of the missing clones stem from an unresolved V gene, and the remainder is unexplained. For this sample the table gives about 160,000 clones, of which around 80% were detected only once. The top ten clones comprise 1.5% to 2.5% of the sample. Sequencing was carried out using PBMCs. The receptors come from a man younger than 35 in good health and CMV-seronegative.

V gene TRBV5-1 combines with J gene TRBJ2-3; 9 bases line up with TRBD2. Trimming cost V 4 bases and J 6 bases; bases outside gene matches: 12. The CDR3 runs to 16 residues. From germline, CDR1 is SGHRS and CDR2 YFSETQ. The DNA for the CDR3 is TGCGCCAGCAGCCCCGGAGGCGGGGGGGTCGGGGATACGCAGTATTTT. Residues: CASSPGGGGVGDTQYF.

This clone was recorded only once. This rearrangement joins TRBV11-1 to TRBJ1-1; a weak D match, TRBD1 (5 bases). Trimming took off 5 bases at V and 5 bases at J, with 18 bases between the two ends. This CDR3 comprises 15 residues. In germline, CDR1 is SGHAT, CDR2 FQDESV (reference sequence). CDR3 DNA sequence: TGTGCCAGCAGCGGCGGAAGGATGGGGGGGACTGAAGCTTTCTTT. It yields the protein CASSGGRMGGTEAFF.

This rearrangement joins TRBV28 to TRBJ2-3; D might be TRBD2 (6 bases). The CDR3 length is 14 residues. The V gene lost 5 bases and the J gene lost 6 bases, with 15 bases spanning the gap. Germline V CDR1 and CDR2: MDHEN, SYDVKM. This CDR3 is CASSRRDWVDTQYF. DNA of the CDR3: TGTGCCAGCAGTCGCCGGGACTGGGTGGATACGCAGTATTTT. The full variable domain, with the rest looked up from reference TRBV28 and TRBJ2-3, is DVKVTQSSRYLVKRTGEKVFLECVQDMDHENMFWYRQDPGLGLRLIYFSYDVKMKEKGDIPEGYSVSREKKERFSLILESASTNQTSMYLCASSRRDWVDTQYFGPGTRLTVL.

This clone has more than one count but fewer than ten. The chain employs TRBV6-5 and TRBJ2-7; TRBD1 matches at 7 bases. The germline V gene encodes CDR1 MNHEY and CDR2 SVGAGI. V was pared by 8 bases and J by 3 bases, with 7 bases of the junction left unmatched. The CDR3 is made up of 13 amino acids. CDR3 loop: CASSRGTDYEQYF. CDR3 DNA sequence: TGTGCCAGCTCACGAGGGACAGACTACGAGCAGTACTTC.

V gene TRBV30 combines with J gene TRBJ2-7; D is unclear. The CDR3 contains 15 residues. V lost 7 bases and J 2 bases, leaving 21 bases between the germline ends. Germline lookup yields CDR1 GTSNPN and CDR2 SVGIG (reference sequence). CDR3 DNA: TGTGCCTCCCGCCCAATACACGTCCTCCCCTACGAGCAGTACTTC. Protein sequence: CASRPIHVLPYEQYF.

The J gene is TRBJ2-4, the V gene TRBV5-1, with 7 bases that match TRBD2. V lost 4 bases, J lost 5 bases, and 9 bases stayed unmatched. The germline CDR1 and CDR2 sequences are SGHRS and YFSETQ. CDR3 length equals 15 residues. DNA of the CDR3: TGCGCCAGCAGCCCCGGGGGAGGGGAGCAAAACATTCAGTACTTC. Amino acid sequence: CASSPGGGEQNIQYF.

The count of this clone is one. CDR3 DNA sequence: TGCGCCAGCAGCCCGAGGGAAACCGAGGGGACCCAGTACTTC. This encodes CASSPRETEGTQYF. The chain has TRBV4-1 and TRBJ2-5, with a possible D match to TRBD2 (5 bases). Trimming removed 4 bases at V and 7 bases at J, with 16 bases between. Germline V gives CDR1 MGHRA, CDR2 YSYEKL. This CDR3 contains 14 residues.

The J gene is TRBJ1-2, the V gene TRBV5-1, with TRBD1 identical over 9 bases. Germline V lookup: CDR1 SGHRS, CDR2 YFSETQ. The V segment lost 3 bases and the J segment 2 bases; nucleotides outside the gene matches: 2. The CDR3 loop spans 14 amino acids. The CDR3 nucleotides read TGCGCCAGCAGCTGGACAGGGGAGAACTATGGCTACACCTTC. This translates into CASSWTGENYGYTF.

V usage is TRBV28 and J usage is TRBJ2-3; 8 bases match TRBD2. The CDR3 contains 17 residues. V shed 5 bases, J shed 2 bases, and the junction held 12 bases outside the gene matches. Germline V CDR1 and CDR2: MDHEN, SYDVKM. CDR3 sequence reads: CASSPRGSGSFTDTQYF. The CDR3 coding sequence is TGTGCCAGCAGTCCTCGAGGCAGCGGGAGTTTCACAGATACGCAGTATTTT.

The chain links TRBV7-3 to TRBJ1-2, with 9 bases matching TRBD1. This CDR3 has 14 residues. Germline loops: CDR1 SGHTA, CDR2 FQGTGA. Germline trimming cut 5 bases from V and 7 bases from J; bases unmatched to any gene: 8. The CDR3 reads CASSPAQGAGGYTF. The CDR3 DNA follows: TGTGCCAGCAGCCCCGCACAGGGGGCGGGTGGCTACACCTTC.

In nucleotides, the CDR3 is TGTGCCAGCAGCCCCGTCAGGGGGGCCTACGAGCAGTACTTC. It encodes CASSPVRGAYEQYF. The gene calls are TRBV28 and TRBJ2-7; maybe TRBD1 (7 bases). This CDR3 has 14 residues. CDR1 and CDR2 from the germline V gene are MDHEN and SYDVKM. V was cut by 6 bases and J by 2 bases, with 14 bases left in between.

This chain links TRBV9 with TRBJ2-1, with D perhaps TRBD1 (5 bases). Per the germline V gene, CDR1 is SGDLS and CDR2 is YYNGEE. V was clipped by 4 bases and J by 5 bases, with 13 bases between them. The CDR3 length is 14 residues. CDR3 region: CASSPGQGDNEQFF. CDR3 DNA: TGTGCCAGCAGCCCCGGCCAGGGCGACAATGAGCAGTTCTTC.

CDR3 in DNA: TGTGCCAGCAACCTCAGACAGACCAATCAGCCCCAGCATTTT. Protein product: CASNLRQTNQPQHF. J is TRBJ1-5 and V is TRBV2; D is perhaps TRBD1 (5 bases). CDR1 and CDR2 (germline): SNHLY, FYNNEI. This CDR3 contains 14 residues. V was clipped by 7 bases and J by 3 bases, with 13 bases between them.

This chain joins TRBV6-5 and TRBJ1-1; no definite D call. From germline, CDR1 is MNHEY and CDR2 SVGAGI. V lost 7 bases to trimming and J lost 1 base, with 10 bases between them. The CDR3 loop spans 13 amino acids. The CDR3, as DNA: TGTGCCAGCAAACGAGGCGAGAACACTGAAGCTTTCTTT. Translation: CASKRGENTEAFF.

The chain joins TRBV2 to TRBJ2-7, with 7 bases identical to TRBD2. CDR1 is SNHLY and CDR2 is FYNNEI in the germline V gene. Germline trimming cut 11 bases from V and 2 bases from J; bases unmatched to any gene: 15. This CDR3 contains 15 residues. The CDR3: CAGRAASGSTYEQYF. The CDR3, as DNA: TGTGCCGGCCGAGCAGCTAGCGGATCCACCTACGAGCAGTACTTC. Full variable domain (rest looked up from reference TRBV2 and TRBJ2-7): EPEVTQTPSHQVTQMGQEVILRCVPISNHLYFYWYRQILGQKVEFLVSFYNNEISEKSEIFDDQFSVERPDGSNFTLKIRSTKLEDSAMYFCAGRAASGSTYEQYFGPGTRLTVT.

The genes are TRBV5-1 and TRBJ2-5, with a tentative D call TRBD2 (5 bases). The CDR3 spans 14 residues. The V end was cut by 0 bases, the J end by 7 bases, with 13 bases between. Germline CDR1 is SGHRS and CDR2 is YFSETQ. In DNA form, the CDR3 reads TGCGCCAGCAGCTTGGAAAGCGGAGTGGGGACCCAGTACTTC. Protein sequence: CASSLESGVGTQYF.

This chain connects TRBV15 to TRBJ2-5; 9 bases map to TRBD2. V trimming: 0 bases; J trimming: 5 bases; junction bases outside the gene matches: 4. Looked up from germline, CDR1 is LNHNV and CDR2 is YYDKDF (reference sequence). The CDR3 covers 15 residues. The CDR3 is CATSREGLATETQYF. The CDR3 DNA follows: TGTGCCACCAGCAGAGAGGGACTAGCTACCGAGACCCAGTACTTC. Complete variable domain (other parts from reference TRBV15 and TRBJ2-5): DAMVIQNPRYQVTQFGKPVTLSCSQTLNHNVMYWYQQKSSQAPKLLFHYYDKDFNNEADTPDNFQSRRPNTSFCFLDIRSPGLGDTAMYLCATSREGLATETQYFGPGTRLLVL.

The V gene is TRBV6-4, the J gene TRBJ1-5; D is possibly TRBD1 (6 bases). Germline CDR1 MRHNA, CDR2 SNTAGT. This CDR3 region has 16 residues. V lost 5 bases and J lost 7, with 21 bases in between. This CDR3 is CASSRPVMGAWQPQHF. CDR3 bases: TGTGCCAGCAGTCGGCCAGTAATGGGGGCATGGCAGCCCCAGCATTTT.

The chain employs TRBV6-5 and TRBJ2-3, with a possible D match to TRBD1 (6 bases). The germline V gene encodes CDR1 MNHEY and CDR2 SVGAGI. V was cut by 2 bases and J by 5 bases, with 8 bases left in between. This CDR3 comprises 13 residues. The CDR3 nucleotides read TGTGCCAGCAGTTACGGGACACTAGATACGCAGTATTTT. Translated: CASSYGTLDTQYF.

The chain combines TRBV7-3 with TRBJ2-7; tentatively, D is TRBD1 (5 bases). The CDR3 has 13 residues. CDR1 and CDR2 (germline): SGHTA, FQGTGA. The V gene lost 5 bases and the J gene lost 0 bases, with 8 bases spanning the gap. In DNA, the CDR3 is TGTGCCAGCAGCCAGGGAACCTCCTACGAGCAGTACTTC. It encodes CASSQGTSYEQYF.

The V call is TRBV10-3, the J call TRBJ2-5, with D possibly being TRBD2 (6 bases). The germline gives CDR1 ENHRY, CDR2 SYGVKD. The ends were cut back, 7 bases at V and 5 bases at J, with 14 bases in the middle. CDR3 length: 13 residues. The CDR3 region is CAIKGRDGETQYF. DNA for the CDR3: TGTGCCATCAAGGGGCGGGACGGGGAGACCCAGTACTTC.

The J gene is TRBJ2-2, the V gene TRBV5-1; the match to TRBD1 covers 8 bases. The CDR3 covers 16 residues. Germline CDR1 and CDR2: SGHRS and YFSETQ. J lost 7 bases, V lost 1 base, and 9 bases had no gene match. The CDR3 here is CASSLYGRGHVGELFF. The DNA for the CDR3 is TGCGCCAGCAGCTTGTATGGCAGGGGGCATGTCGGGGAGCTGTTTTTT.